The 12 T cell receptor beta chains below were found in one sample sequenced in a study of response to subunit inactivated influenza vaccine. One entry per CDR3 protein, called by TCRdb with MiXCR from the RT-PCR reads. The sample shows 540,000 or so distinct CDR3 sequences, approximately 13% of them seen only once. Sequencing was performed on PBMCs from blood, taken roughly 6 weeks after vaccination. All receptors derive from a man in his fifties who received an inactivated influenza vaccine.

The chain is built from TRBV18 and TRBJ1-1; maybe TRBD1 (5 bases). Trimming left V 3 bases short and J 1 base short, with 12 bases between. The CDR3 has 15 residues. The germline V gene encodes CDR1 KGHSH and CDR2 LQKENI. DNA of the CDR3: TGTGCCAGCTCACCGGCAGGGTATAAGAACACTGAAGCTTTCTTT. This gives the protein CASSPAGYKNTEAFF. The complete variable domain, with remaining parts taken from reference TRBV18 and TRBJ1-1, reads NAGVMQNPRHLVRRRGQEARLRCSPMKGHSHVYWYRQLPEEGLKFMVYLQKENIIDESGMPKERFSAEFPKEGPSILRIQQVVRGDSAAYFCASSPAGYKNTEAFFGQGTRLTVV.

This clonotype was seen a few times. The chain links TRBV5-1 to TRBJ2-1; 15 nucleotides agree with TRBD2. V dropped 4 bases and J dropped 6; count of bases not matched to a gene: 5. Per germline, CDR1 SGHRS and CDR2 YFSETQ. This CDR3 contains 16 residues. The CDR3 region is CASSAPGLAGGNEQFF. Written as DNA, the CDR3 is TGCGCCAGCAGCGCCCCGGGACTAGCGGGGGGCAATGAGCAGTTCTTC. Filled out from reference TRBV5-1 and TRBJ2-1, the complete variable domain reads KAGVTQTPRYLIKTRGQQVTLSCSPISGHRSVSWYQQTPGQGLQFLFEYFSETQRNKGNFPGRFSGRQFSNSRSEMNVSTLELGDSALYLCASSAPGLAGGNEQFFGPGTRLTVL.

This clonotype was seen more than once but under ten times. The chain recombines TRBV20-1 with TRBJ1-1; D not certain. V dropped 0 bases and J dropped 4 bases, with 15 bases sitting between them. Germline V lookup: CDR1 DFQATT, CDR2 SNEGSKA (reference sequence). This CDR3 is 15 amino acids long. The CDR3 DNA reads as TGCAGTGCTAGAGAGGTGGTAGGGCCGGCCACTGAAGCTTTCTTT. The encoded protein is CSAREVVGPATEAFF.

This chain links TRBV7-8 with TRBJ2-1; possible D gene TRBD2, 7 bases. Germline values: CDR1 SGHVS, CDR2 FQNEAQ. The CDR3 is 16 residues long. V was trimmed by 5 bases and J by 4 bases, leaving 18 bases between them. The CDR3, as DNA: TGTGCCAGCAGCCTGAACGCGGGGGCCCAGTACAATGAGCAGTTCTTC. Its translation: CASSLNAGAQYNEQFF.

This clonotype was seen a few times. The V call is TRBV6-5, the J call TRBJ2-5; 13 nucleotides align to TRBD2. Germline CDR1 is MNHEY and CDR2 is SVGAGI. This CDR3 spans 15 amino acids. J gave up 10 bases and V 0 bases, and 5 bases lay outside the gene matches. CDR3 residues: CASSYSGLAGVLQYF. In DNA form, the CDR3 reads TGTGCCAGCAGTTACTCCGGACTAGCGGGAGTTCTCCAGTACTTC.

This clonotype has a count of ten or more. The chain couples TRBV12-3 or TRBV12-4 to TRBJ2-7, with D unresolved. This CDR3 has 16 amino acids. V gave up 3 bases and J gave up 0 bases, with 15 bases separating them. The CDR3 loop reads CASSFVVGTSSYEQYF. CDR3 DNA: TGTGCCAGCAGTTTCGTGGTGGGCACCTCCTCCTACGAGCAGTACTTC.

J is TRBJ2-7 and V is TRBV28, with TRBD2 matching over 11 bases. This CDR3 has 15 amino acids. CDR1 and CDR2 from the germline V gene are MDHEN and SYDVKM. With 1 base clipped from V and 6 bases from J, the junction kept 5 bases outside the gene matches. The CDR3 region has the DNA TGTGCCAGCAGTTTATACCTAGCGGGGGGCGGCGAGCAGTACTTC. It translates to CASSLYLAGGGEQYF.

The chain links TRBV18 to TRBJ2-5; D remains unclear. V gave up 5 bases and J gave up 5 bases, with 6 bases separating them. The CDR3 extends over 11 amino acids. The germline CDR1 and CDR2 sequences are KGHSH and LQKENI. The CDR3 DNA is TGTGCCAGCTCAGAATTGGAGACCCAGTACTTC. Translated: CASSELETQYF.

This clonotype has just one count. This sequence joins TRBV6-4 and TRBJ2-1, with 15 bases that match TRBD2. CDR1 is MRHNA, CDR2 SNTAGT, per germline. This CDR3 is built from 13 residues. V lost 7 bases to trimming and J lost 10 bases; unmatched junction nucleotides: 2. The CDR3 DNA sequence: TGTGCCAGCACCGGACTAGCGGGGGGGGAGCAGTTCTTC. This encodes CASTGLAGGEQFF.

The chain carries TRBV20-1 and TRBJ1-2, with 7 bases identical to TRBD1. With 4 bases clipped from V and 7 bases from J, the junction kept 18 bases outside the gene matches. This CDR3 has 16 residues. Germline values: CDR1 DFQATT, CDR2 SNEGSKA (reference sequence). CDR3 sequence reads: CSAIPLSGTESSGYTF. The CDR3 DNA sequence: TGCAGTGCTATCCCCTTATCCGGGACAGAGTCGAGTGGCTACACCTTC.

The chain employs TRBV6-5 and TRBJ1-2, with a possible D match to TRBD1 (5 bases). This CDR3 spans 17 amino acids. The germline V gene encodes CDR1 MNHEY and CDR2 SVGAGI. V was trimmed by 4 bases and J by 0 bases, leaving 18 bases between them. In nucleotides, the CDR3 is TGTGCCAGCAGTTCCTCCCCTACAGGACTCACTAACTATGGCTACACCTTC. As protein: CASSSSPTGLTNYGYTF.

The chain uses TRBV7-9 and TRBJ2-7, with 7 bases lining up with TRBD2. There are 16 residues in the CDR3. After removal of 0 bases from V and 2 bases from J, the junction contained 7 bases not matched to a gene. From germline, CDR1 is SEHNR and CDR2 FQNEAQ (reference sequence). Written as DNA, the CDR3 is TGTGCCAGCAGCTTAGCGCGTACTAGCGAAACCTACGAGCAGTACTTC. This encodes CASSLARTSETYEQYF.